This passage covers 30 T cell receptor beta chains from one sample sequenced in a study of T cell clonality in common variable immunodeficiency. The assay was immunoSEQ multiplex PCR, and TCRdb's table has in-frame clones only and misses some. The table lists about 34,000 clones, with no singletons. Study-level points and caveats: In common variable immunodeficiency, TCR beta chains reportedly carried fewer deletions and N-nucleotide insertions.

These receptors' antigens are unknown. The sample taken for sequencing was peripheral blood mononuclear cells. These receptors all come from a human donor with common variable immunodeficiency.

This clone appeared many times. The CDR3 extends 3 residues past the end of the read, so its final part is completed from the germline J gene. V is TRBV20-1 and J is TRBJ2-1, with TRBD2 matching over 8 bases. Germline V lookup: CDR1 DFQATT, CDR2 SNEGSKA (reference sequence). Trimming removed 7 bases from V and 8 bases from J; junction bases left unmatched: 19. This CDR3 spans 16 amino acids. CDR3 DNA, as far as it was read: TGCAGTGTTAGCTCTCCAAGCAGCGGGAGTTTCGATGAG. It encodes CSVSSPSSGSFDE. The CDR3 in full is CSVSSPSSGSFDEQFF.

In this sample, this clone turned up a few times. The CDR3 end lies 3 residues beyond the end of the read and is filled in from the germline J gene. V is TRBV29-1 and J is TRBJ2-7; maybe TRBD2 (5 bases). Deletions cut 0 bases from V and 0 bases from J, with 9 bases between. Germline V gene data show CDR1 as SQVTM and CDR2 as ANQGSEA. This CDR3 spans 14 amino acids. CDR3 bases read: TGCAGCGTTGAAGATACGGGGAGCTCCTACGAG. It specifies CSVEDTGSSYE. The whole CDR3 protein reads CSVEDTGSSYEQYF.

Turning to this clone: Read data end 3 residues before the CDR3 end; the end is taken from the germline J gene. J is TRBJ2-7 and V is TRBV20-1, with D possibly TRBD1 on 6 matching bases. Germline-derived CDR1 and CDR2 are DFQATT and SNEGSKA (reference sequence). The CDR3 covers 14 residues. Between the trimmed V and J ends, which lost 4 bases and 5 bases, there was a span of 18 bases. Here the CDR3 reads CSATRQAPKNEQYF. The part of the CDR3 DNA that was read is TGCAGTGCTACACGACAGGCCCCCAAGAACGAG.

As regards this clone: The read terminates 3 residues before the CDR3 end, so the remaining end is supplied by the germline J gene. This sequence joins TRBV7-8 and TRBJ2-1; 7 bases fit TRBD2. V gave up 5 bases and J gave up 0 bases; unmatched junction bases: 7. The CDR3 extends over 16 amino acids. CDR1 is SGHVS and CDR2 is FQNEAQ in the germline V gene. Incomplete CDR3 DNA: TGTGCCAGCAGCCCCCCGGGGGGTAGCTCCTACAATGAG. It encodes CASSPPGGSSYNE. The entire CDR3 sequence reads CASSPPGGSSYNEQFF.

Note on this clone: The read terminates 3 residues before the CDR3 end, so the remaining end is supplied by the germline J gene. V and J are TRBV5-1 and TRBJ2-7; weak D call: TRBD2 (6 bases). Trimming removed 4 bases at V and 1 base at J, with 18 bases between. In germline, CDR1 is SGHRS, CDR2 YFSETQ. The CDR3 is 16 amino acids. The chain's CDR3 is CASSTIRGTGSYEQYF. The covered CDR3 bases are TGCGCCAGCAGCACCATCCGGGGGACGGGTTCCTACGAG.

This clone came up many times. The sequence runs out 3 residues before the end of the CDR3; the remainder is reconstructed from the germline J gene. J is TRBJ1-1 and V is TRBV29-1; D gene unclear. The CDR3 length is 13 residues. Trimming took 4 bases from V and 4 from J, leaving 13 bases between them. The germline gives CDR1 SQVTM, CDR2 ANQGSEA. The sequenced part of the CDR3 DNA is TGCAGCGTTGGCGGTGCCGTCGGCACTGAA. Translation: CSVGGAVGTE. In full, the CDR3 is CSVGGAVGTEAFF.

In this sample, this clone turned up many times. The read ends 3 residues early relative to the CDR3; the germline J gene fills the gap. V is TRBV20-1 and J is TRBJ1-2; 7 bases are shared with TRBD1. Losses at the gene ends were 6 bases for V and 0 bases for J; bases not matched to a gene: 7. The germline V gene has CDR1 DFQATT and CDR2 SNEGSKA (reference sequence). The CDR3 contains 14 residues. This CDR3 is CSALSGGTNYGYTF. The part of the CDR3 DNA that was read is TGCAGTGCCTTGTCAGGGGGGACTAACTATGGC.

Relative to its sample, this clone is medium-sized. The CDR3 DNA, read in part, is TGTGCCAGTAGTATTAACGCAGGGGGCCTGGTTGAA. Residues: CASSINAGGLVE. The whole CDR3 sequence reads CASSINAGGLVEAFF. The chain joins TRBV19 to TRBJ1-1, with 8 bases lining up with TRBD1. Read sequence stops 3 residues before the CDR3 end, and the germline J gene provides the missing end. CDR3 length equals 15 residues. After removal of 3 bases from V and 7 bases from J, the junction contained 10 bases not matched to a gene. Germline V gene lookup returns CDR1 LNHDA and CDR2 SQIVND (reference sequence). The whole variable domain, remainder taken from reference TRBV19 and TRBJ1-1, is DGGITQSPKYLFRKEGQNVTLSCEQNLNHDAMYWYRQDPGQGLRLIYYSQIVNDFQKGDIAEGYSVSREKKESFPLTVTSAQKNPTAFYLCASSINAGGLVEAFFGQGTRLTVV.

This clone has more than one count but fewer than ten. The read comes to an end 3 residues before the CDR3 does, leaving the germline J gene to fill in the end. The rearrangement uses TRBV19 and TRBJ2-1, with 7 bases matching TRBD2. V lost 5 bases and J lost 0; bases outside the gene matches: 10. CDR3 size: 17 residues. Germline V lookup: CDR1 LNHDA, CDR2 SQIVND (reference sequence). CDR3 bases read: TGTGCCAGTAGTTTAGCGGGTGAATTGAGCTCCTACAATGAG. Protein product: CASSLAGELSSYNE. The CDR3 in its entirety is CASSLAGELSSYNEQFF.

This clone has ten or more counts. The CDR3: CSARVTGAGETQYF. CDR3 DNA, as far as it was read: TGCAGTGCTAGAGTGACAGGGGCAGGGGAGACC. The V call is TRBV20-1, the J call TRBJ2-5, with 8 bases matching TRBD1. The read ends 3 residues before the CDR3 terminus; that terminus is restored from the germline J gene. V dropped 1 base and J dropped 5; count of bases not matched to a gene: 6. The CDR3 length is 14 residues. Germline assignment: CDR1 DFQATT and CDR2 SNEGSKA (reference sequence).

The table lists this clone with many counts. The CDR3 DNA, read in part, is TGTGCCAGCTCACCACTAGCGGGACCAGATACG. It is translated as CASSPLAGPDT. The full CDR3 protein is CASSPLAGPDTQYF. V usage is TRBV18 and J usage is TRBJ2-3; 8 nucleotides align to TRBD2. The read ends 3 residues shy of where the CDR3 ends; the end is completed using the germline J gene. The V gene's germline CDR1 is KGHSH and CDR2 LQKENI. The CDR3 runs to 14 residues. J was trimmed by 4 bases and V by 1 base; bases with no gene match: 1.

This clone was found many times. The sequenced fragment ends 3 residues before the CDR3 boundary, so the rest is inferred from the germline J gene. This sequence joins TRBV14 and TRBJ1-2; D is uncertain. The CDR3 contains 12 residues. The germline CDR1 and CDR2 sequences are SGHDN and FVKESK. V was trimmed by 4 bases and J by 4 bases, leaving 7 bases between them. The CDR3 sequence is CASSPNIYGYTF. The part of the CDR3 DNA that was read is TGTGCCAGCAGCCCCAACATCTATGGC.

This clone was seen at least ten times. The covered CDR3 bases are TGTGCCATCAATCAAGGGACAGGGAAGGGC. Protein product: CAINQGTGKG. The whole CDR3 sequence is CAINQGTGKGYTF. The J gene is TRBJ1-2, the V gene TRBV10-3; 9 nucleotides line up with TRBD1. The read falls 3 residues short of the CDR3 end, and the missing part is taken from the germline J gene. This CDR3 contains 13 residues. The germline V gene encodes CDR1 ENHRY and CDR2 SYGVKD.

To note about this clone: The read falls 3 residues short of the CDR3 end, and the missing part is taken from the germline J gene. V gene TRBV19 combines with J gene TRBJ2-1; 7 positions agree with TRBD2. The CDR3 spans 16 residues. V lost 5 bases to trimming and J lost 5 bases; unmatched junction nucleotides: 12. CDR1 and CDR2 (germline): LNHDA, SQIVND (reference sequence). The sequenced CDR3 bases are TGTGCCAGTAGTGGGGGTCCTAGCGGAATAAACAATGAG. Its protein is CASSGGPSGINNE. The entire CDR3 protein is CASSGGPSGINNEQFF.

Many counts were recorded for this clone. From the germline J gene comes the end of the CDR3, since the read stops 3 residues before it. The J gene is TRBJ2-3, the V gene TRBV7-2; D is ambiguous. The CDR3 runs 13 residues. The V gene lost 7 bases and the J gene lost 8 bases, with 16 bases spanning the gap. From germline, CDR1 is SGHTA and CDR2 FQGNSA. The DNA read from the CDR3 is TGTGCCAGCACCTTCAAGGCAAGCGCTACG. Its protein is CASTFKASAT. The whole CDR3 sequence reads CASTFKASATQYF. Drawing the rest from reference TRBV7-2 and TRBJ2-3, the complete variable domain is GAGVSQSPSNKVTEKGKDVELRCDPISGHTALYWYRQSLGQGLEFLIYFQGNSAPDKSGLPSDRFSAERTGGSVSTLTIQRTQQEDSAVYLCASTFKASATQYFGPGTRLTVL.

With respect to this clone: Sequencing ends 3 residues short of the CDR3 end; the germline J gene provides the rest. The J gene is TRBJ2-7, the V gene TRBV19, with D possibly called TRBD1 or TRBD2 (5 bases each). The CDR3 is 10 residues long. Looked up from germline, CDR1 is LNHDA and CDR2 is SQIVND (reference sequence). Trimming pared 11 bases from V and 6 bases from J, leaving 11 bases between. The sequenced CDR3 bases are TGTGCCTCTAAGGGGAGCGAG. It encodes CASKGSE. The entire CDR3 is CASKGSEQYF.

This clone was detected ten times or more. Sequencing ends 3 residues short of the CDR3 end; the germline J gene provides the rest. The V call is TRBV19, the J call TRBJ1-1, with 10 bases lining up with TRBD1. CDR3 length equals 14 residues. Germline V CDR1 and CDR2: LNHDA, SQIVND (reference sequence). V lost 6 bases, J lost 4 bases, and 5 bases stayed unmatched. The CDR3 sequence: CASSLTGGLTEAFF. The part of the CDR3 DNA that was read is TGTGCCAGTAGCCTGACAGGGGGCCTCACTGAA.

This clone came up many times. Coverage ceases 3 residues before the CDR3 finishes, and the germline J gene fills in the end. The rearrangement uses TRBV6-2 or TRBV6-3 and TRBJ2-7; D not certain. The V and J ends lost 4 bases and 4 bases respectively, with 8 bases between them. The length of the CDR3 is 12 residues. Germline CDR1 and CDR2: MNHEY and SVGEGT. This chain's CDR3 is CASSSRLYEQYF. The CDR3 bases that were read are TGTGCCAGCAGTTCTAGGCTTTACGAG.

This clone was detected a few times. The CDR3 goes on 3 residues after the read ends, and that part is filled in from the germline J gene. V is TRBV19 and J is TRBJ1-6; 10 nucleotides align to TRBD1. This CDR3 is built from 18 residues. Germline V gene lookup returns CDR1 LNHDA and CDR2 SQIVND (reference sequence). The J segment lost 7 bases and the V segment lost 6 bases, leaving 15 bases of the junction unmatched. Incomplete CDR3 DNA: TGTGCCAGTAGCAGACTCGCCGGGACAGGGGACCTAAATTCACCC. Translating gives CASSRLAGTGDLNSP. The entire CDR3 protein reads CASSRLAGTGDLNSPLHF.

This clone occurred many times. Sequencing ends 3 residues short of the CDR3 end; the germline J gene provides the rest. The rearrangement uses TRBV28 and TRBJ2-1; TRBD2 might be the D (6 bases). The CDR3 has 14 residues. From germline, CDR1 is MDHEN and CDR2 SYDVKM. The V end lost 3 bases, the J end lost 7 bases, and 13 bases lay between the germline ends. Here the CDR3 reads CASSFVLGGNEQFF. The CDR3 DNA, read in part, is TGTGCCAGCAGTTTTGTGCTCGGGGGTAATGAG.

This clone was recorded a few times. The CDR3 end falls 3 residues outside the read, so it is completed with the germline J gene. The V and J genes are TRBV2 and TRBJ2-7; 8 nucleotides line up with TRBD2. CDR3 length: 14 amino acids. CDR1 and CDR2 (germline): SNHLY, FYNNEI. V shed 7 bases, J shed 6 bases, and the junction held 11 bases outside the gene matches. This CDR3 is CASKRAGVGSEQYF. CDR3 DNA (partial): TGTGCCAGCAAGCGAGCGGGAGTTGGGAGCGAG.

This clone has more than one count but fewer than ten. Read coverage stops 3 residues before the CDR3 terminus; the germline J gene supplies the remainder. This chain links TRBV5-6 with TRBJ1-5; D perhaps matches TRBD1 (6 bases). CDR1 and CDR2 from the germline V gene are SGHDT and YYEEEE. The V and J ends lost 4 bases and 7 bases respectively, with 18 bases between them. The CDR3 has 15 residues. CDR3 sequence: CASSGPGDPEQPQHF. The sequenced part of the CDR3 DNA is TGTGCCAGCAGCGGCCCAGGGGATCCGGAGCAGCCC.

This clone has a handful of counts. The CDR3 end falls 3 residues outside the read, so it is completed with the germline J gene. The gene calls are TRBV2 and TRBJ2-2; 8 bases agree with TRBD1. With 5 bases clipped from V and 5 bases from J, the junction kept 7 bases outside the gene matches. In germline, CDR1 is SNHLY, CDR2 FYNNEI. This CDR3 is built from 15 residues. CDR3 region: CASSYGTGQTGELFF. Partial CDR3 DNA: TGTGCCAGCAGTTACGGGACAGGCCAGACCGGGGAG.

Details on this clone: The read is 3 residues too short to cover the CDR3 end, so that end is filled in from the germline J gene. The J gene is TRBJ1-2, the V gene TRBV30; 8 bases match TRBD1. Germline V gene data show CDR1 as GTSNPN and CDR2 as SVGIG (reference sequence). This CDR3 comprises 15 residues. V was pared by 5 bases and J by 7 bases, with 15 bases of the junction left unmatched. The CDR3 loop is CAWDLRDRRPFGYTF. CDR3 bases read: TGTGCCTGGGACTTACGGGACAGGAGGCCCTTTGGC.

Remarks on this clone: The CDR3 end lies 3 residues beyond the end of the read and is filled in from the germline J gene. The V and J genes are TRBV7-1 and TRBJ2-2, with TRBD1 identical over 12 bases. TRBV7-1 is designated an ORF whose function remains uncertain. J gave up 5 bases and V 3 bases, and 19 bases lay outside the gene matches. The CDR3 contains 21 residues. The CDR3 loop reads CASSSSIRDRGLGLGTGELFF. The DNA read from the CDR3 is TGTGCCAGCAGCTCGAGTATCCGGGACAGGGGGCTGGGCCTGGGAACCGGGGAG.

Of note for this clone: The CDR3 goes on 3 residues after the read ends, and that part is filled in from the germline J gene. The gene calls are TRBV6-2 or TRBV6-3 and TRBJ1-5; 7 nucleotides agree with TRBD1. CDR3 length equals 13 residues. Germline V gene data show CDR1 as MNHEY and CDR2 as SVGEGT. V trimming: 6 bases; J trimming: 8 bases; junction bases outside the gene matches: 7. The chain's CDR3 is CASSLQGLEPQHF. Incomplete CDR3 DNA: TGTGCCAGCAGCCTACAGGGGTTAGAGCCC.

This clone was seen a few times. Coverage ceases 3 residues before the CDR3 finishes, and the germline J gene fills in the end. The chain recombines TRBV7-2 with TRBJ2-1; no firm D call. V shed 0 bases and J shed 7 bases, with 7 bases lying between them. There are 13 residues in the CDR3. From germline, CDR1 is SGHTA and CDR2 FQGNSA. The sequenced CDR3 bases are TGTGCCAGCAGCTTAGCGCGCAGGAATGAG. Its translation: CASSLARRNE. The complete CDR3 reads CASSLARRNEQFF.

The table lists this clone with a few counts. The missing CDR3 end, 3 residues past where the read stops, is filled in from the germline J gene. This chain joins TRBV7-7 and TRBJ2-2; TRBD1 agrees at 10 bases. This CDR3 spans 15 amino acids. V trimming: 4 bases; J trimming: 8 bases; junction bases outside the gene matches: 7. Looked up from germline, CDR1 is SSHAT and CDR2 is FNYEAQ (reference sequence). The CDR3 reads CASSSRDRGGGELFF. The CDR3 DNA, read in part, is TGTGCCAGCAGCTCAAGGGACAGGGGTGGAGGGGAG.

This clone has a handful of counts. The sequenced fragment ends 3 residues before the CDR3 boundary, so the rest is inferred from the germline J gene. The chain links TRBV2 to TRBJ1-2; 10 nucleotides agree with TRBD1. This CDR3 contains 14 residues. Germline assignment: CDR1 SNHLY and CDR2 FYNNEI. This CDR3 reads CASSERGTGDGYTF. The CDR3 bases that were read are TGTGCCAGCAGTGAACGGGGGACAGGGGACGGC. The variable domain in full, completed from reference TRBV2 and TRBJ1-2, reads EPEVTQTPSHQVTQMGQEVILRCVPISNHLYFYWYRQILGQKVEFLVSFYNNEISEKSEIFDDQFSVERPDGSNFTLKIRSTKLEDSAMYFCASSERGTGDGYTFGSGTRLTVV.

Many counts were recorded for this clone. The sequence runs out 3 residues before the end of the CDR3; the remainder is reconstructed from the germline J gene. The gene calls are TRBV7-3 and TRBJ2-6; 11 nucleotides match TRBD2. Germline-derived CDR1 and CDR2 are SGHTA and FQGTGA. The V segment lost 3 bases and the J segment 0 bases; nucleotides outside the gene matches: 4. The CDR3 extends over 18 amino acids. The CDR3 loop reads CASSFLAGGISGANVLTF. The CDR3 DNA, read in part, is TGTGCCAGCAGCTTTCTAGCGGGAGGTATCTCTGGGGCCAACGTC.